What follows describes a single T cell receptor beta chain. The authors' processing: Reference gene primer amplification gave estimated nucleated cell counts. Some clones are missing from TCRdb's copy, which holds only in-frame ones; the method was immunoSEQ multiplex PCR. The DNA gave D and trimming, while V, J and clone size come from that table. Of about 200,000 clones listed, approximately 91% are singletons. This specimen belongs to a study of blood T cell repertoires in COVID-19. Study-wide context: The cDNA or gDNA used as material had been derived from T cells, B-cell-depleted T cells, or PBMCs.

J gave up 9 bases and V 5 bases, and 5 bases lay outside the gene matches. The CDR3 has 12 residues. CDR1 is SGHKS, CDR2 YYEKEE, per germline (reference sequence). Patients at the Seattle site were enrolled during active infection and followed longitudinally. The genes are TRBV5-5 and TRBJ2-3; 8 nucleotides align to TRBD1. Material: peripheral blood. The origin of this receptor is a man aged 50-59 years with COVID-19, enrolled during active disease. Written as DNA, the CDR3 is TGTGCCAGCAGGGCACAGGGGGAAACGCAGTATTTT. It is translated as CASRAQGETQYF.